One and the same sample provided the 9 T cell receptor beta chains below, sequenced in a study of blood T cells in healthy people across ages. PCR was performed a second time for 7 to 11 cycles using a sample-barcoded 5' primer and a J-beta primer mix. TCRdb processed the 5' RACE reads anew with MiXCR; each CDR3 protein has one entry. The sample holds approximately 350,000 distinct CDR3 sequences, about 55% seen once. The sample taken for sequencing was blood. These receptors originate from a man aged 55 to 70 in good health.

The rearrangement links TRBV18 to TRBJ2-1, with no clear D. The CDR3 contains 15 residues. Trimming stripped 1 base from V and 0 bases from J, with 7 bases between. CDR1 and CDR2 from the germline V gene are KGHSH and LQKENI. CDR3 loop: CASSPRDNSYNEQFF. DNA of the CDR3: TGTGCCAGCTCACCACGAGACAACTCCTACAATGAGCAGTTCTTC.

The CDR3 is CASSSKTGGGETQYF. CDR3 nucleotides: TGTGCCAGCAGCTCTAAGACAGGGGGCGGCGAGACCCAGTACTTC. The chain has TRBV7-9 and TRBJ2-5; TRBD1 aligns across 10 bases. The CDR3 length is 15 residues. J lost 5 bases, V lost 4 bases, and 7 bases had no gene match. Germline V gene sequence: CDR1 SEHNR, CDR2 FQNEAQ (reference sequence).

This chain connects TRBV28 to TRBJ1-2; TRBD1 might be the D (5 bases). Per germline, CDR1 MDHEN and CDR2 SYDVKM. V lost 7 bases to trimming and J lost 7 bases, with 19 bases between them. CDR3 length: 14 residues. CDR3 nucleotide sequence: TGTGCCAGCACCCCAGGAATAAGGGGCCGTGGCTACACCTTC. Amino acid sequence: CASTPGIRGRGYTF.

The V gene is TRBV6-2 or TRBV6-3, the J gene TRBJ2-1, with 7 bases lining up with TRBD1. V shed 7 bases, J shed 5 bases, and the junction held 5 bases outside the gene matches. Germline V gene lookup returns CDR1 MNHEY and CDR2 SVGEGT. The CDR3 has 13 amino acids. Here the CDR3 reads CASTGQTNNEQFF. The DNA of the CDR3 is TGTGCCAGCACGGGACAGACAAACAATGAGCAGTTCTTC.

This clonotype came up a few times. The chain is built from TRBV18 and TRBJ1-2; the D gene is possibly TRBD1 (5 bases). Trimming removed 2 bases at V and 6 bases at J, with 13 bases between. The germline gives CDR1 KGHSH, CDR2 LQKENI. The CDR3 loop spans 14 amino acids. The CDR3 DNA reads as TGTGCCAGCTCACCAGGGGGAATGGGCGATGGCTACACCTTC. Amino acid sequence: CASSPGGMGDGYTF.

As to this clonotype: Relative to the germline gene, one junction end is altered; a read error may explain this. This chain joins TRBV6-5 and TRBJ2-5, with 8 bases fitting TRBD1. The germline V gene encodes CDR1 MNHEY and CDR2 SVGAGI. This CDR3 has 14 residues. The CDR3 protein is CTSSHDRGQETQYF. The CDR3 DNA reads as TGTACCAGCAGTCATGACAGGGGCCAAGAGACCCAGTACTTC.

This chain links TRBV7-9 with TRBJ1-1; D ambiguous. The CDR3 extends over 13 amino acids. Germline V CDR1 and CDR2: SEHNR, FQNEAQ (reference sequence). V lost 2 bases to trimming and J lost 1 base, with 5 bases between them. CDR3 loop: CASSLQTNTEAFF. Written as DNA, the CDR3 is TGTGCCAGCAGCTTACAAACGAACACTGAAGCTTTCTTT.

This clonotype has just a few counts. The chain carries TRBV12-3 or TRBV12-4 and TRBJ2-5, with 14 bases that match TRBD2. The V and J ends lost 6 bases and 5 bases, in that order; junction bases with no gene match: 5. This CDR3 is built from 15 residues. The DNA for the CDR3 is TGTGCCAGCAGCGCGGGACTAGCGGGAGTGGAGACCCAGTACTTC. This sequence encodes CASSAGLAGVETQYF.

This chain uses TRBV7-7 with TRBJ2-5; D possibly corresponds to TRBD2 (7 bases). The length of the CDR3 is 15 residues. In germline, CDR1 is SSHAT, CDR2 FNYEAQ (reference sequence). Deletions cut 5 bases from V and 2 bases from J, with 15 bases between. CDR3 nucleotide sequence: TGTGCCAGCAGCCATGGAGGGAGGGGGCAAGAGACCCAGTACTTC. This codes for CASSHGGRGQETQYF.